A single T cell receptor (beta chain) is shown here with its context. Its specificity is unknown. The PCR used 60 Vbeta and 13 Jbeta primers. Using immunoSEQ multiplex PCR, the repertoire was profiled, and TCRdb retains in-frame clones only, with some absent. The repertoire consists of some 51,000 clones, with 65% to 85% occurring once and the leading ten covering around 2.4%. The sample originates from a study of cytomegalovirus exposure and HLA in healthy donors. Study information: Approximately 180 million T cells yielded approximately 110 million unique TCR beta sequences in earlier analysis. General study findings and limits: Later work showed greater clonal expansion in HLA-associated TCR beta chains than in equally common others. Beyond CMV serostatus, there was no information to go on about immune exposure.

In germline, CDR1 is SGHRS, CDR2 YFSETQ. CDR3 length equals 14 residues. Trimming stripped 0 bases from V and 4 bases from J, with 10 bases between. This chain links TRBV5-1 with TRBJ1-1, with TRBD1 as a possible D gene (5 bases). The clonotype was recovered from a female donor in good health and CMV-seronegative. The sample taken for sequencing was PBMCs. CDR3 in DNA: TGCGCCAGCAGCTTGGTCTCGGGGGGCACTGAAGCTTTCTTT. Protein product: CASSLVSGGTEAFF.